This T cell receptor beta chain was captured by sequencing in a study of liver allograft versus peripheral blood T cells. Study at large: Transplanted livers and recipients' peripheral blood had their T cell receptor repertoires compared.

TCRdb reprocessed the reads with MiXCR, giving one entry per CDR3 protein. The sample includes some 14,000 distinct CDR3 sequences, under 20% of them seen just once. Germline lookup yields CDR1 MNHNY and CDR2 SVGAGI (reference sequence). V was cut by 5 bases and J by 7 bases, with 14 bases left in between. The CDR3 spans 13 residues. This clonotype was seen repeatedly, ten times or more. This receptor was taken from a human patient who had a liver transplant. Some T cells may be transferred from the graft donor. This chain joins TRBV6-6 and TRBJ1-2; D gene ambiguous. In DNA, the CDR3 is TGTGCCAGCAGTCACCCTATAAAAAGTGGCTACACCTTC. As protein: CASSHPIKSGYTF.